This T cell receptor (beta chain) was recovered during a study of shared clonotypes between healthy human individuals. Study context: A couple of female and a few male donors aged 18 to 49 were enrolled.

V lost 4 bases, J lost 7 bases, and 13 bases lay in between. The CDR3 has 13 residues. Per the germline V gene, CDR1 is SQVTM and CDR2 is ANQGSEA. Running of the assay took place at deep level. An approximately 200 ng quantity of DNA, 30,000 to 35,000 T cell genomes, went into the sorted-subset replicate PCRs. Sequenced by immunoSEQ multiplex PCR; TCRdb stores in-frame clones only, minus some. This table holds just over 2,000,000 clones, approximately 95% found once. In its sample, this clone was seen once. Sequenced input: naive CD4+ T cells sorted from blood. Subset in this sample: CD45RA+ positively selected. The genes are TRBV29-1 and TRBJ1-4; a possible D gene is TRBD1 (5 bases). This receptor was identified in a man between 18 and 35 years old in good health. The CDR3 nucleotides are TGCAGCGTTGCATTGGGGGTAGCTGAAAAACTGTTTTTT. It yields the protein CSVALGVAEKLFF. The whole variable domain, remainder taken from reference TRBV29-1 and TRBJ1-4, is SAVISQKPSRDICQRGTSLTIQCQVDSQVTMMFWYRQQPGQSLTLIATANQGSEATYESGFVIDKFPISRPNLTFSTLTVSNMSPEDSSIYLCSVALGVAEKLFFGSGTQLSVL.